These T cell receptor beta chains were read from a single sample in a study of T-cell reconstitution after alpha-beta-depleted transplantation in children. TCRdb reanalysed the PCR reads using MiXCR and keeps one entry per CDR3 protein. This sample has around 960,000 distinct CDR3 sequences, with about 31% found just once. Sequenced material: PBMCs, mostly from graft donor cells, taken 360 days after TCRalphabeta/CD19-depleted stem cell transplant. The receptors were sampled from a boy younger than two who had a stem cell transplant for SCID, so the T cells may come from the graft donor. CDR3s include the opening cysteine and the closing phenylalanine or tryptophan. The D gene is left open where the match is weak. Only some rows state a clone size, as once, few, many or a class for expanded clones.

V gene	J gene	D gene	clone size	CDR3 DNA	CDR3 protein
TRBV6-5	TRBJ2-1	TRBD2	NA	TGTGCCAGCAGTTACTGGAGCGGGGGGGCAAGATACAATGAGCAGTTCTTC	CASSYWSGGARYNEQFF
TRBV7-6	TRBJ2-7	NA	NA	TGTGCCAGCAGCTTAGAAGGACGATCTACCTACGAGCAGTACTTC	CASSLEGRSTYEQYF
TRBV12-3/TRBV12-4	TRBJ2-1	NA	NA	TGTGCCAGCAGTTTGTCGGCAGGTCCCAATGAGCAGTTCTTC	CASSLSAGPNEQFF
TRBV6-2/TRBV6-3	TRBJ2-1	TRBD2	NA	TGTGCCAGCAGCAGGAGCGGGGAGGGACCCCACAATGAGCAGTTCTTC	CASSRSGEGPHNEQFF
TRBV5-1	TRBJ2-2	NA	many	TGCGCCAGCAGAAGGGGAACAGAGAACACCGGGGAGCTGTTTTTT	CASRRGTENTGELFF
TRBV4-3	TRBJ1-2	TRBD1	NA	TGCGCCAGCAGCCACACAACAGGGGGCTATGGCTACACCTTC	CASSHTTGGYGYTF
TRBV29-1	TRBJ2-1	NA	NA	TGCAGCGTTGAGGGGGTAAAGTCGGGTGAGCAGTTCTTC	CSVEGVKSGEQFF
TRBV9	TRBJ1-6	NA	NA	TGTGCCAGCAGCGTAGGGTCCGGACAGTATAATTCACCCCTCCACTTT	CASSVGSGQYNSPLHF
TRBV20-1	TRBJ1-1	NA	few	TGCAGTGCTAGGAGTTTAGGGGTGCGGACTGAAGCTTTCTTT	CSARSLGVRTEAFF
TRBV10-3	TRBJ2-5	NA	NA	TGTGCCATCAGTGATTTTGAGACCCAGTACTTC	CAISDFETQYF
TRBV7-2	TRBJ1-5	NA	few	TGTGCCAGCAGCTTAGATGGCAGACCACAGCCCCAGCATTTT	CASSLDGRPQPQHF
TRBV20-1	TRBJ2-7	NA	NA	TGCAGTGCTAGTCGGGGGAAGAACTACGAGCAGTACTTC	CSASRGKNYEQYF
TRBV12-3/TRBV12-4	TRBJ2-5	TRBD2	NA	TGTGCCAGCAGTTTGGCCCGAGGACTAGCGGGGGGCCAAGAGACCCAGTACTTC	CASSLARGLAGGQETQYF
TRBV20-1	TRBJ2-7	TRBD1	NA	TGCAGTGCTAGAGCTGGGACAGGGCTCTCCTACGAGCAGTACTTC	CSARAGTGLSYEQYF
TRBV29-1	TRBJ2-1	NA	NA	TGCAGCGTTGGTGGGGCAAACCCCTACAATGAGCAGTTCTTC	CSVGGANPYNEQFF
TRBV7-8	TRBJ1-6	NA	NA	TGTGCCAGCAGGCAGGACAGCGAGGGTCCGCCCCTCCACTTT	CASRQDSEGPPLHF
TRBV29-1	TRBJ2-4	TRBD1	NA	TGCAGCGTTCGAAGCGACAGGGTTCCGGGGAACATTCAGTACTTC	CSVRSDRVPGNIQYF
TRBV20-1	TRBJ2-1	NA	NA	TGCAGTGCTCCCGTAGGGGCGGGGGCACCCAATGAGCAGTTCTTC	CSAPVGAGAPNEQFF
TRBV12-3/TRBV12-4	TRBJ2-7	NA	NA	TGTGCCAGCAGTTTAGGTGGGGGCGGTCCACCTTACGAGCAGTACTTC	CASSLGGGGPPYEQYF
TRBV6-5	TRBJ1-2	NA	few	TGTGCCAGCAGTTATGAGCCGGGTTCGAACTATGGCTACACCTTC	CASSYEPGSNYGYTF
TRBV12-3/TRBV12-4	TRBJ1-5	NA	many	TGTGCCAGCAGTCCGAATACCGTTAAGCCCCAGCATTTT	CASSPNTVKPQHF